A single sample is the source of the 11 T cell receptor beta chains below, sequenced in a study of CD8 T cell repertoires and HIV-1 epitope variants (TCRdb year 2020). Libraries came from the immunoSEQ multiplex PCR assay. What TCRdb holds here is the immuneACCESS table cut down to in-frame rearrangements. Part of the clones is not present; checked against another copy, under half of the missing clones reflect an unresolved V gene, and the others are unexplained. The sample table records around 5,400 clones; approximately 62% of these occur just once. The ten largest clones represent around 38% of the sample. These receptors' antigens are unknown. Sequenced sample: cultured CD8+ T cells derived from PBMCs. The receptors were gathered from a male donor with HIV.

The genes are TRBV5-1 and TRBJ2-2, with D perhaps matching TRBD1 or TRBD2 (7 bases each). This CDR3 contains 14 residues. Germline V CDR1 and CDR2: SGHRS, YFSETQ. The germline V and J ends were trimmed by 7 bases and 3 bases, with 13 bases remaining between them. The CDR3 DNA sequence: TGCGCCAGCTCAGGGGGAGGGCACACCGGGGAGCTGTTTTTT. Translating gives CASSGGGHTGELFF.

This clone occurred a few times. The genes are TRBV7-9 and TRBJ2-7; 9 nucleotides agree with TRBD1. This CDR3 comprises 16 residues. The germline V gene encodes CDR1 SEHNR and CDR2 FQNEAQ (reference sequence). The junction had 10 bases not matched to a gene; V was cut back by 3 bases and J by 4 bases. The DNA for the CDR3 is TGTGCCAGCAGCTTCGACCGGGACAGGGTACCTTACGAGCAGTACTTC. It specifies CASSFDRDRVPYEQYF.

The sample holds one count of this clone. The genes are TRBV30 and TRBJ2-2; 8 bases fit TRBD1. CDR1 GTSNPN and CDR2 SVGIG come from the germline V gene (reference sequence). Losses at the gene ends were 5 bases for V and 6 bases for J; bases not matched to a gene: 11. This CDR3 is 15 amino acids long. In nucleotides, the CDR3 is TGTGCCTGGGTCCCGACAGGGGATTTGGCCGGGGAGCTGTTTTTT. Its protein is CAWVPTGDLAGELFF.

The chain combines TRBV6-6 with TRBJ1-5; a weak D match, TRBD1 (6 bases). The CDR3 has 15 amino acids. Germline CDR1 and CDR2: MNHNY and SVGAGI (reference sequence). V shed 6 bases and J shed 2 bases, with 14 bases lying between them. The DNA of the CDR3 is TGTGCCAGCAGCAACCGACAGGAGGGCAATCAGCCCCAGCATTTT. It specifies CASSNRQEGNQPQHF.

This clone was observed a few times. The J gene is TRBJ1-1, the V gene TRBV14; no clear D. This CDR3 has 14 residues. Germline CDR1 reads SGHDN; CDR2 reads FVKESK. The V and J ends lost 1 base and 4 bases respectively, with 10 bases between them. The CDR3 reads CASSQVEAGTEAFF. For the CDR3, the DNA is TGTGCCAGCAGCCAAGTTGAAGCGGGCACTGAAGCTTTCTTT.

This chain links TRBV19 with TRBJ2-1; possible D gene TRBD2, 6 bases. The CDR3 is 14 residues long. V was clipped by 7 bases and J by 0 bases, with 10 bases between them. Germline CDR1 LNHDA, CDR2 SQIVND (reference sequence). CDR3 in amino acids: CASTAGLSYNEQFF. The CDR3 coding sequence is TGTGCCAGTACGGCGGGACTCTCCTACAATGAGCAGTTCTTC.

The rearrangement joins TRBV5-6 to TRBJ2-7, with D uncertain. This CDR3 is built from 13 residues. Germline V gene data show CDR1 as SGHDT and CDR2 as YYEEEE. Trimming removed 1 base at V and 5 bases at J, with 10 bases between. The CDR3: CASSLFTRNEQYF. In DNA, the CDR3 is TGTGCCAGCAGCTTGTTTACAAGGAACGAGCAGTACTTC.

In this sample, this clone turned up a few times. The genes are TRBV13 and TRBJ1-1, with 7 nucleotides matching TRBD1. V was clipped by 4 bases and J by 4 bases; unmatched bases: 3. Germline assignment: CDR1 PRHDT and CDR2 FYEKMQ (reference sequence). There are 13 residues in the CDR3. The CDR3 DNA is TGTGCCAGCAGCTCGGGGGACAGCACTGAAGCTTTCTTT. It codes for CASSSGDSTEAFF.

This chain connects TRBV7-9 to TRBJ2-5, with unresolved D. Germline V gene lookup returns CDR1 SEHNR and CDR2 FQNEAQ (reference sequence). The V gene lost 1 base and the J gene lost 6 bases, with 0 bases spanning the gap. This CDR3 comprises 10 residues. The CDR3 loop reads CASSLETQYF. The CDR3 nucleotides read TGTGCCAGCAGCTTAGAGACCCAGTACTTC.

This clone has only a few counts. The chain links TRBV2 to TRBJ2-7, with 9 bases identical to TRBD2. Germline V gene lookup returns CDR1 SNHLY and CDR2 FYNNEI. The junction had 8 bases not matched to a gene; V was cut back by 3 bases and J by 5 bases. This CDR3 has 15 residues. The CDR3 here is CASSDRTSATHEQYF. DNA for the CDR3: TGTGCCAGCAGTGATAGGACTAGCGCAACCCACGAGCAGTACTTC.

The chain recombines TRBV29-1 with TRBJ2-2; D uncertain. CDR3 length: 12 amino acids. Looked up from germline, CDR1 is SQVTM and CDR2 is ANQGSEA. The V end was cut by 3 bases, the J end by 3 bases, with 5 bases between. This CDR3 is CSVESDTGELFF. The CDR3 nucleotides are TGCAGCGTTGAGAGTGACACCGGGGAGCTGTTTTTT.